These T cell receptor beta chains were read from a single sample in a study of blood T cell repertoires in COVID-19. Here immunoSEQ multiplex PCR was the method, and the copy in TCRdb shows in-frame clones only, minus some. The repertoire holds 300,000 to 400,000 clones, with about 88% as singletons. The sample taken for sequencing was PBMCs or T cells enriched from blood (not recorded which). The receptor set was obtained from a man between 60 and 75 years old who had recovered from COVID-19. The CDR3 runs from the conserved cysteine through the conserved F or W. D genes are given only for firm matches. Clone size is given for some rows only: seen once, a few or many times, or a class if the clone is expanded.

clone_size: -
d_call: -
cdr3_length: 13
j_call: TRBJ2-5
v_call: TRBV18
cdr3_aa: CASSLGLQETQYF
cdr3_nt: TGTGCCAGCTCACTGGGGCTCCAAGAGACCCAGTACTTC

clone_size: -
d_call: TRBD1
cdr3_length: 16
j_call: TRBJ2-2
v_call: TRBV7-2
cdr3_aa: CASSLGGTGLTGELFF
cdr3_nt: TGTGCCAGCAGCTTAGGAGGGACAGGGCTCACCGGGGAGCTGTTTTTT

clone_size: -
d_call: -
cdr3_length: 12
j_call: TRBJ1-4
v_call: TRBV28
cdr3_aa: CASSRSGGQPLF
cdr3_nt: TGTGCCAGCAGCCGATCAGGAGGCCAGCCCCTTTTT

clone_size: -
d_call: -
cdr3_length: 15
j_call: TRBJ1-1
v_call: TRBV4-1
cdr3_aa: CASSLTGPMNTEAFF
cdr3_nt: TGCGCCAGCAGCCTTACAGGGCCGATGAACACTGAAGCTTTCTTT

clone_size: -
d_call: -
cdr3_length: 16
j_call: TRBJ2-4
v_call: TRBV3-1/TRBV3-2
cdr3_aa: CASSHEGVVAKNIQYF
cdr3_nt: TGTGCCAGCAGCCATGAGGGGGTAGTTGCCAAAAACATTCAGTACTTC

clone_size: -
d_call: -
cdr3_length: 12
j_call: TRBJ2-2
v_call: TRBV28
cdr3_aa: CASSLLTGELFF
cdr3_nt: TGTGCCAGCAGTTTGCTAACCGGGGAGCTGTTTTTT

clone_size: -
d_call: -
cdr3_length: 15
j_call: TRBJ2-1
v_call: TRBV21-1
cdr3_aa: CASTPPRQGVNEQFF
cdr3_nt: TGTGCCAGCACCCCCCCGCGGCAGGGGGTCAATGAGCAGTTCTTC

clone_size: once
d_call: -
cdr3_length: 15
j_call: TRBJ2-5
v_call: TRBV11-3
cdr3_aa: CASSFWEVSGETQYF
cdr3_nt: TGTGCCAGCAGCTTTTGGGAGGTATCGGGAGAGACCCAGTACTTC

clone_size: -
d_call: -
cdr3_length: 15
j_call: TRBJ2-2
v_call: TRBV24-1
cdr3_aa: CATSDGSLRAGELFF
cdr3_nt: TGTGCCACCAGTGATGGGAGTTTAAGAGCCGGGGAGCTGTTTTTT

clone_size: -
d_call: TRBD1
cdr3_length: 14
j_call: TRBJ2-7
v_call: TRBV6-5
cdr3_aa: CASSRGTGAHEQYF
cdr3_nt: TGTGCCAGCAGCAGGGGGACAGGGGCCCACGAGCAGTACTTC

clone_size: few
d_call: -
cdr3_length: 15
j_call: TRBJ2-5
v_call: TRBV7-9
cdr3_aa: CASSLGGRGEGDQYF
cdr3_nt: TGTGCCAGCAGCTTAGGGGGCAGGGGCGAAGGAGACCAGTACTTC

clone_size: -
d_call: -
cdr3_length: 19
j_call: TRBJ2-1
v_call: TRBV9
cdr3_aa: CASSLRGGGGLAGYNEQFF
cdr3_nt: TGTGCCAGCAGCCTAAGGGGAGGGGGCGGGCTAGCGGGTTACAATGAGCAGTTCTTC

clone_size: few
d_call: -
cdr3_length: 14
j_call: TRBJ2-3
v_call: TRBV19
cdr3_aa: CASSVSQSTDTQYF
cdr3_nt: TGTGCCAGTAGTGTTAGCCAAAGCACAGATACGCAGTATTTT

clone_size: -
d_call: TRBD1
cdr3_length: 15
j_call: TRBJ1-1
v_call: TRBV7-3
cdr3_aa: CASSRQGRRDTEAFF
cdr3_nt: TGTGCCAGCAGCCGACAGGGGAGGAGGGACACTGAAGCTTTCTTT

clone_size: -
d_call: TRBD1
cdr3_length: 15
j_call: TRBJ2-3
v_call: TRBV6-5
cdr3_aa: CASRVGQGRTDTQYF
cdr3_nt: TGTGCCAGCAGGGTGGGACAGGGCCGCACAGATACGCAGTATTTT

clone_size: once
d_call: -
cdr3_length: 13
j_call: TRBJ2-5
v_call: TRBV28
cdr3_aa: CASSLGPQETQYF
cdr3_nt: TGTGCCAGCAGTTTAGGGCCCCAAGAGACCCAGTACTTC

clone_size: -
d_call: -
cdr3_length: 16
j_call: TRBJ1-4
v_call: TRBV7-8
cdr3_aa: CASSLKQGLANEKLFF
cdr3_nt: TGTGCCAGCAGCCTCAAGCAGGGTCTTGCTAATGAAAAACTGTTTTTT

clone_size: -
d_call: -
cdr3_length: 16
j_call: TRBJ2-3
v_call: TRBV15
cdr3_aa: CATEYRTRTFTDTQYF
cdr3_nt: TGTGCCACAGAATACCGGACAAGGACCTTCACAGATACGCAGTATTTT

clone_size: -
d_call: TRBD2
cdr3_length: 17
j_call: TRBJ2-1
v_call: TRBV9
cdr3_aa: CASSVTPSGGSDNEQFF
cdr3_nt: TGTGCCAGCAGCGTAACCCCTAGCGGGGGATCAGACAATGAGCAGTTCTTC

clone_size: once
d_call: -
cdr3_length: 13
j_call: TRBJ2-5
v_call: TRBV27
cdr3_aa: CASSLGQRETQYF
cdr3_nt: TGTGCCAGCAGTTTAGGTCAGCGAGAGACCCAGTACTTC

clone_size: -
d_call: TRBD1
cdr3_length: 17
j_call: TRBJ1-6
v_call: TRBV19
cdr3_aa: CASSIEVAWDRYSPLHF
cdr3_nt: TGTGCCAGTAGTATAGAAGTAGCTTGGGACAGGTACTCACCCCTCCACTTT

clone_size: -
d_call: -
cdr3_length: 13
j_call: TRBJ1-2
v_call: TRBV30
cdr3_aa: CAWRRMKLDGYTF
cdr3_nt: TGTGCCTGGAGGAGGATGAAACTAGATGGCTACACCTTC

clone_size: -
d_call: TRBD1
cdr3_length: 15
j_call: TRBJ2-1
v_call: TRBV7-6
cdr3_aa: CASSLESAGGHEQFF
cdr3_nt: TGTGCCAGCAGCTTAGAGTCGGCAGGGGGCCATGAGCAGTTCTTC

clone_size: -
d_call: -
cdr3_length: 15
j_call: TRBJ1-1
v_call: TRBV9
cdr3_aa: CASSVVMDMNTEAFF
cdr3_nt: TGTGCCAGCAGCGTAGTTATGGACATGAACACTGAAGCTTTCTTT

clone_size: -
d_call: TRBD1
cdr3_length: 17
j_call: TRBJ2-3
v_call: TRBV4-2
cdr3_aa: CASSQETGQGRTDTQYF
cdr3_nt: TGTGCCAGCAGCCAAGAGACAGGACAGGGCCGCACAGATACGCAGTATTTT

clone_size: -
d_call: TRBD1
cdr3_length: 15
j_call: TRBJ1-5
v_call: TRBV19
cdr3_aa: CASSIGTGGGQPQHF
cdr3_nt: TGTGCCAGTAGTATAGGAACAGGGGGCGGTCAGCCCCAGCATTTT

clone_size: -
d_call: -
cdr3_length: 13
j_call: TRBJ1-1
v_call: TRBV30
cdr3_aa: CAWSRQKNTEAFF
cdr3_nt: TGTGCCTGGAGTCGCCAGAAGAACACTGAAGCTTTCTTT

clone_size: -
d_call: TRBD2
cdr3_length: 16
j_call: TRBJ2-5
v_call: TRBV7-8
cdr3_aa: CASRLPGLAYQETQYF
cdr3_nt: TGTGCCAGCAGACTACCGGGACTAGCGTACCAAGAGACCCAGTACTTC

clone_size: -
d_call: TRBD1
cdr3_length: 15
j_call: TRBJ2-3
v_call: TRBV5-1
cdr3_aa: CASSDGTGGTHTQYF
cdr3_nt: TGCGCCAGCAGCGACGGGACAGGGGGGACCCATACGCAGTATTTT

clone_size: once
d_call: TRBD2
cdr3_length: 16
j_call: TRBJ2-5
v_call: TRBV5-4
cdr3_aa: CASSLAGLAGVETQYF
cdr3_nt: TGTGCCAGCAGCTTGGCTGGGTTAGCGGGAGTAGAGACCCAGTACTTC

clone_size: -
d_call: TRBD1
cdr3_length: 16
j_call: TRBJ2-1
v_call: TRBV4-2
cdr3_aa: CASSQQGTGTFNEQFF
cdr3_nt: TGTGCCAGCAGCCAGCAAGGGACAGGGACCTTCAATGAGCAGTTCTTC

clone_size: -
d_call: -
cdr3_length: 16
j_call: TRBJ1-4
v_call: TRBV5-4
cdr3_aa: CASSRGGGATGEKLFF
cdr3_nt: TGTGCCAGCAGCCGGGGAGGAGGGGCTACGGGGGAAAAACTGTTTTTT

clone_size: -
d_call: TRBD2
cdr3_length: 17
j_call: TRBJ2-1
v_call: TRBV18
cdr3_aa: CASSPTASGLLYNEQFF
cdr3_nt: TGTGCCAGCTCACCAACCGCGTCGGGACTATTATACAATGAGCAGTTCTTC

clone_size: -
d_call: -
cdr3_length: 17
j_call: TRBJ1-5
v_call: TRBV21-1
cdr3_aa: CASSKGEDRVGSQPQHF
cdr3_nt: TGTGCCAGCAGCAAAGGGGAGGACAGGGTCGGGAGTCAGCCCCAGCATTTT

clone_size: -
d_call: TRBD1
cdr3_length: 15
j_call: TRBJ1-3
v_call: TRBV2
cdr3_aa: CASSDSGRGLYTIYF
cdr3_nt: TGTGCCAGCAGTGATAGTGGCAGGGGGCTGTACACCATATATTTT

clone_size: once
d_call: -
cdr3_length: 16
j_call: TRBJ1-5
v_call: TRBV4-2
cdr3_aa: CASSQVGRGWDQPQHF
cdr3_nt: TGTGCCAGCAGCCAAGTGGGCAGGGGTTGGGATCAGCCCCAGCATTTT

clone_size: few
d_call: -
cdr3_length: 15
j_call: TRBJ2-7
v_call: TRBV7-9
cdr3_aa: CASSLADLRSYEQYF
cdr3_nt: TGTGCCAGCAGCTTAGCTGACTTGCGCTCCTACGAGCAGTACTTC

clone_size: -
d_call: TRBD2
cdr3_length: 16
j_call: TRBJ2-5
v_call: TRBV4-2
cdr3_aa: CASSSKVGGIQETQYF
cdr3_nt: TGTGCCAGCAGCTCGAAAGTGGGGGGGATCCAAGAGACCCAGTACTTC

clone_size: -
d_call: TRBD2
cdr3_length: 14
j_call: TRBJ2-2
v_call: TRBV4-2
cdr3_aa: CASSGSGGAGELFF
cdr3_nt: TGTGCCAGCAGCGGAAGCGGGGGGGCCGGGGAGCTGTTTTTT

clone_size: -
d_call: -
cdr3_length: 13
j_call: TRBJ2-2
v_call: TRBV7-9
cdr3_aa: CASSAGATGELFF
cdr3_nt: TGTGCCAGCAGCGCTGGGGCCACCGGGGAGCTGTTTTTT

clone_size: once
d_call: TRBD2
cdr3_length: 17
j_call: TRBJ2-3
v_call: TRBV12-5
cdr3_aa: CASGLGGWYNNTDTQYF
cdr3_nt: TGTGCTAGTGGTCTCGGGGGGTGGTACAACAACACAGATACGCAGTATTTT

clone_size: -
d_call: -
cdr3_length: 13
j_call: TRBJ1-1
v_call: TRBV12-3/TRBV12-4
cdr3_aa: CASSPGVETEAFF
cdr3_nt: TGTGCCAGCAGCCCCGGGGTAGAGACTGAAGCTTTCTTT

clone_size: -
d_call: TRBD1
cdr3_length: 15
j_call: TRBJ2-7
v_call: TRBV9
cdr3_aa: CASSVAPDRGYEQYF
cdr3_nt: TGTGCCAGCAGCGTAGCTCCGGACAGGGGCTACGAGCAGTACTTC

clone_size: -
d_call: TRBD1
cdr3_length: 15
j_call: TRBJ1-4
v_call: TRBV5-4
cdr3_aa: CASSARTGENEKLFF
cdr3_nt: TGTGCCAGCAGCGCCCGGACAGGGGAAAATGAAAAACTGTTTTTT

clone_size: -
d_call: TRBD1
cdr3_length: 15
j_call: TRBJ2-7
v_call: TRBV11-2
cdr3_aa: CASSLAIGGTYEQYF
cdr3_nt: TGTGCCAGCAGCTTAGCTATAGGGGGCACCTACGAGCAGTACTTC

clone_size: -
d_call: -
cdr3_length: 15
j_call: TRBJ2-1
v_call: TRBV24-1
cdr3_aa: CATSDFWGGYNEQFF
cdr3_nt: TGTGCCACCAGTGATTTTTGGGGAGGCTACAATGAGCAGTTCTTC

clone_size: -
d_call: TRBD2
cdr3_length: 17
j_call: TRBJ2-1
v_call: TRBV5-1
cdr3_aa: CASSGRYGTSSNNEQFF
cdr3_nt: TGCGCCAGCAGCGGAAGATACGGGACTAGCAGTAACAATGAGCAGTTCTTC

clone_size: -
d_call: -
cdr3_length: 15
j_call: TRBJ2-1
v_call: TRBV14
cdr3_aa: CASSQQPGGASEQFF
cdr3_nt: TGTGCCAGCAGCCAACAACCGGGCGGGGCATCTGAGCAGTTCTTC

clone_size: -
d_call: TRBD1
cdr3_length: 14
j_call: TRBJ1-3
v_call: TRBV15
cdr3_aa: CATRSDRAGNTIYF
cdr3_nt: TGTGCCACCAGGTCAGACAGGGCTGGAAACACCATATATTTT

clone_size: -
d_call: -
cdr3_length: 19
j_call: TRBJ1-3
v_call: TRBV3-1/TRBV3-2
cdr3_aa: CASSENLLRPQISGNTIYF
cdr3_nt: TGTGCCAGCAGCGAAAATCTACTCAGGCCGCAGATCTCTGGAAACACCATATATTTT

clone_size: -
d_call: TRBD2
cdr3_length: 13
j_call: TRBJ2-3
v_call: TRBV9
cdr3_aa: CASSPRGADTQYF
cdr3_nt: TGTGCCAGCAGCCCCCGGGGGGCAGATACGCAGTATTTT

clone_size: -
d_call: -
cdr3_length: 14
j_call: TRBJ2-1
v_call: TRBV5-1
cdr3_aa: CASSLPSSYNEQFF
cdr3_nt: TGCGCCAGCAGTCTCCCGAGCTCCTACAATGAGCAGTTCTTC

clone_size: -
d_call: -
cdr3_length: 15
j_call: TRBJ1-1
v_call: TRBV5-1
cdr3_aa: CASSLGRSLNTEAFF
cdr3_nt: TGCGCCAGCAGCTTGGGGCGGTCATTGAACACTGAAGCTTTCTTT

clone_size: -
d_call: TRBD1
cdr3_length: 16
j_call: TRBJ2-2
v_call: TRBV4-3
cdr3_aa: CASRVDRGTNTGELFF
cdr3_nt: TGCGCCAGCAGGGTAGACAGGGGAACGAACACCGGGGAGCTGTTTTTT